This T cell receptor beta chain was identified during a study of beta chain features in type 1 diabetes. This CDR3 is built from 16 residues. V was trimmed by 2 bases and J by 2 bases, leaving 14 bases between them. Germline CDR1 SGHAT, CDR2 FQDESV (reference sequence). The study reverse transcribed the entire isolated RNA, so it sequenced expressed TCRB transcripts. Data came from immunoSEQ multiplex PCR; TCRdb stores just in-frame clones and leaves some out. Seen here are almost 250,000 clones, 12% to 15% observed once, and the top ten hold about 0.03%. This clone appeared a few times. As yet, its antigen is unknown. Study findings and constraints: Cells with high TCR expression could be over-represented by cDNA sequencing. Patients with type 1 diabetes carried fewer insertions and had more deletions at their VDJ junctions.

Sequencing input: naive CD4+ T cells from blood. V is TRBV11-1 and J is TRBJ2-3; a weak D match, TRBD1 (6 bases). The sequence came from a woman in her 40s in good health. The CDR3 is CASSLRRTDHTDTQYF. CDR3 nucleotides: TGTGCCAGCAGCTTAAGACGGACAGACCACACAGATACGCAGTATTTT.